This T cell receptor (beta chain) emerged from a study of T cell changes during pregnancy in multiple sclerosis. Germline lookup yields CDR1 SGHVS and CDR2 FNYEAQ. The CDR3 length is 17 residues. After removal of 1 base from V and 3 bases from J, the junction contained 10 bases not matched to a gene. The data were produced by immunoSEQ multiplex PCR, yet TCRdb's version contains in-frame clones alone and is incomplete. In the table there are about 70,000 clones, 91% of which are singletons. This sequence was found in a female donor with multiple sclerosis, enrolled in a pregnancy study. This chain uses TRBV7-6 with TRBJ1-1; 8 bases match TRBD1. Here the sequenced sample was peripheral blood, taken in the first trimester of pregnancy. For the CDR3, the DNA is TGTGCCAGCAGCTTAGAGGGGGCAGGGGGCTTGGACACTGAAGCTTTCTTT. As protein: CASSLEGAGGLDTEAFF.